These T cell receptor beta chains were read from a single sample in a study of identical twins. In TCRdb, the 5' RACE reads were re-called with MiXCR into one record per CDR3 protein. The table includes some 1,700,000 distinct CDR3 sequences, about 30% detected once. The specimen sequenced was cord blood. These receptors all stem from a newborn girl in good health. The CDR3 runs from the conserved cysteine through the conserved F or W. The order of the fields is clone size, D gene, J gene, V gene, CDR3 length, CDR3 protein, CDR3 DNA. The D gene is left open where the match is weak. For some rows the clone size is stated as once, few or many, or as a class when expanded; others skip it.

>once|NA|TRBJ1-4|TRBV27|15
CASSADFATNEKLFF
TGTGCCAGCAGTGCCGACTTTGCAACTAATGAAAAACTGTTTTTT
>NA|NA|TRBJ2-5|TRBV3-1|12
CASRPLIETQYF
TGTGCCAGCAGACCCCTTATCGAGACCCAGTACTTC
>NA|NA|TRBJ2-3|TRBV11-2|14
CASSLDGARDTQYF
TGTGCCAGCAGCTTAGATGGAGCCCGGGATACGCAGTATTTT
>NA|NA|TRBJ2-7|TRBV12-3/TRBV12-4|14
CASSLRRVTYEQYF
TGTGCCAGCAGTTTACGGCGGGTTACCTACGAGCAGTACTTC
>NA|TRBD2|TRBJ2-3|TRBV28|16
CASSPIRWEGADTQYF
TGTGCCAGCAGCCCCATTCGTTGGGAGGGCGCAGATACGCAGTATTTT
>many|NA|TRBJ1-2|TRBV3-1|12
CASSRGSYGYTF
TGTGCCAGCAGCCGAGGAAGCTATGGCTACACCTTC
>few|NA|TRBJ1-2|TRBV5-1|14
CASSLEWYGYGYTF
TGCGCCAGCAGCTTGGAGTGGTACGGCTATGGCTACACCTTC
>NA|NA|TRBJ2-6|TRBV19|15
CASSMGFSGANVLTF
TGTGCCAGTAGTATGGGGTTCTCTGGGGCCAACGTCCTGACTTTC
>NA|NA|TRBJ1-5|TRBV12-3/TRBV12-4|11
CASSVGLPQHF
TGTGCCAGCTCCGTGGGACTGCCCCAGCATTTT
>NA|TRBD2|TRBJ2-1|TRBV20-1|17
CSALTSGRLYSYNEQFF
TGCAGTGCTCTGACTAGCGGGAGGCTTTATTCCTACAATGAGCAGTTCTTC
>NA|TRBD2|TRBJ2-7|TRBV7-2|15
CASSLAPSGGIEQYF
TGTGCCAGCAGCTTAGCCCCAAGCGGGGGAATCGAGCAGTACTTC
>NA|TRBD1|TRBJ1-6|TRBV7-2|18
CASSLGGGPSSYNSPLHF
TGTGCCAGCAGCTTAGGAGGGGGCCCTAGCTCCTATAATTCACCCCTCCACTTT
>once|TRBD1|TRBJ2-7|TRBV2|14
CASSPDRKGVKQYF
TGTGCCAGCAGTCCGGACAGGAAAGGCGTTAAGCAGTACTTC
>NA|NA|TRBJ1-5|TRBV27|15
CASRPRTDSNQPQHF
TGTGCCAGCAGACCCAGGACAGATAGCAATCAGCCCCAGCATTTT
>once|NA|TRBJ2-1|TRBV14|16
CASSHPSESSYNEHFF
TGTGCCAGCAGCCACCCTAGCGAGAGCTCCTACAATGAGCACTTCTTC
>once|NA|TRBJ2-5|TRBV12-3/TRBV12-4|11
CASSWPGEQYF
TGTGCCAGCAGTTGGCCCGGTGAGCAGTACTTC
>NA|NA|TRBJ1-6|TRBV7-9|15
CASSSLTGWNSPPHF
TGTGCCAGCAGCTCACTGACAGGATGGAATTCACCCCCCCACTTT
>few|TRBD1|TRBJ1-4|TRBV6-1|13
CASSRDRAEKLFF
TGTGCCAGCAGTCGGGACAGGGCTGAAAAACTGTTTTTT
>NA|NA|TRBJ1-2|TRBV4-2|14
CASSGRQENYGYTF
TGTGCCAGCAGCGGACGACAGGAAAACTATGGCTACACCTTC
>few|TRBD2|TRBJ2-5|TRBV20-1|12
CSAWDYNKTQYF
TGCAGTGCCTGGGACTATAATAAGACCCAGTACTTC
>NA|NA|TRBJ1-5|TRBV15|15
CATSRTYYSNQPQHF
TGTGCCACCAGCAGGACATATTATAGCAATCAGCCCCAGCATTTT
>few|TRBD2|TRBJ2-1|TRBV12-3/TRBV12-4|16
CASSPPTSGIYNEQFF
TGTGCCAGCAGTCCCCCGACTAGCGGGATATACAATGAGCAGTTCTTC
>NA|NA|TRBJ1-5|TRBV29-1|14
CSVSGDSSNQPQHF
TGCAGCGTCTCAGGGGATTCTAGCAATCAGCCCCAGCATTTT
>few|TRBD2|TRBJ2-3|TRBV7-2|16
CASSSRPLAVADTQYF
TGTGCCAGCAGCTCCAGGCCCCTAGCGGTAGCAGATACGCAGTATTTT
>NA|NA|TRBJ1-1|TRBV6-5|12
CASSYAGTEAFF
TGTGCCAGCAGTTACGCGGGCACTGAAGCTTTCTTT
>few|TRBD2|TRBJ2-5|TRBV7-2|18
CASSLGPTSGGIRSTQYF
TGTGCCAGCAGCTTAGGCCCGACTAGCGGGGGCATCCGGTCGACCCAGTACTTC